The 21 T cell receptor beta chains below were found in one sample sequenced in a study of OX40 agonist ivuxolimab in advanced cancers. Method: immunoSEQ multiplex PCR; TCRdb's copy keeps in-frame clones and lacks some. The sample has about 40,000 clones, 80% to 90% seen once. The source was CD4+ or CD8+ T cells sorted from blood, collected in a trial of the OX40 agonist ivuxolimab. All receptors derive from an adult with an advanced solid tumor such as melanoma, head and neck, liver or kidney cancer.

The chain is built from TRBV27 and TRBJ1-1; possible D gene TRBD1, 6 bases. Germline V CDR1 and CDR2: MNHEY, SMNVEV (reference sequence). The CDR3 has 15 amino acids. V shed 1 base and J shed 0 bases, with 9 bases lying between them. For the CDR3, the DNA is TGTGCCAGCAGTTTATTGGGGGGCATGAACACTGAAGCTTTCTTT. Protein: CASSLLGGMNTEAFF.

The chain recombines TRBV5-8 with TRBJ2-7; the D is unclear. With 1 base removed from V and 1 base from J, the gap between germline ends came to 9 bases. Germline CDR1 and CDR2: SGHTS and YDEGEE. This CDR3 has 14 residues. In nucleotides, the CDR3 is TGTGCCAGCAGCTTGACCTACCCTTCCTACGAGCAGTACTTC. It yields the protein CASSLTYPSYEQYF.

The J gene is TRBJ1-1, the V gene TRBV6-6; no definite D call. Trimming stripped 6 bases from V and 1 base from J, with 15 bases between. CDR3 length equals 15 residues. Germline CDR1 MNHNY, CDR2 SVGAGI (reference sequence). CDR3 in amino acids: CASSRGALSNTEAFF. The CDR3, as DNA: TGTGCCAGCAGCCGAGGTGCCCTGTCGAACACTGAAGCTTTCTTT.

This clone was counted only a few times. The rearrangement links TRBV7-9 to TRBJ2-7; the D gene is possibly TRBD1 (5 bases). The CDR3 contains 13 residues. The V end was cut by 0 bases, the J end by 4 bases, with 7 bases between. Germline V gene lookup returns CDR1 SEHNR and CDR2 FQNEAQ (reference sequence). CDR3 amino acids: CASSLADMYEQYF. The DNA for the CDR3 is TGTGCCAGCAGCTTAGCGGACATGTACGAGCAGTACTTC.

This chain connects TRBV6-5 to TRBJ2-7, with 8 bases matching TRBD1. This CDR3 is 14 amino acids long. Germline assignment: CDR1 MNHEY and CDR2 SVGAGI. V was clipped by 2 bases and J by 3 bases; unmatched bases: 3. CDR3 coding DNA: TGTGCCAGCAGTTACGGACAGGGTGGCTACGAGCAGTACTTC. The encoded protein is CASSYGQGGYEQYF.

This chain joins TRBV7-6 and TRBJ1-1; TRBD1 matches at 7 bases. This CDR3 has 13 residues. The germline gives CDR1 SGHVS, CDR2 FNYEAQ. Germline trimming cut 2 bases from V and 5 bases from J; bases unmatched to any gene: 2. The DNA for the CDR3 is TGTGCCAGCAGCTTAACAGGGGAGACTGAAGCTTTCTTT. Its translation: CASSLTGETEAFF.

This chain uses TRBV19 with TRBJ2-5; TRBD2 matches at 8 bases. Germline V gene sequence: CDR1 LNHDA, CDR2 SQIVND (reference sequence). J lost 0 bases, V lost 6 bases, and 6 bases had no gene match. This CDR3 is built from 15 residues. The CDR3 DNA follows: TGTGCCAGTAGCCCCAGCGGGAGCCACCAAGAGACCCAGTACTTC. Its translation is CASSPSGSHQETQYF.

This rearrangement joins TRBV29-1 to TRBJ2-4; D gene uncertain. CDR1 is SQVTM and CDR2 is ANQGSEA in the germline V gene. Trimming pared 7 bases from V and 2 bases from J, leaving 12 bases between. The CDR3 length is 13 residues. CDR3 in amino acids: CSAVEMTKNIQYF. The CDR3 nucleotides read TGCAGCGCCGTAGAGATGACCAAAAACATTCAGTACTTC.

The rearrangement joins TRBV7-7 to TRBJ1-1; D possibly corresponds to TRBD1 (6 bases). V lost 5 bases, J lost 1 base, and 11 bases lay in between. This CDR3 is 14 amino acids long. Germline values: CDR1 SSHAT, CDR2 FNYEAQ (reference sequence). The chain's CDR3 is CASSPWTENTEAFF. The CDR3 bases are TGTGCCAGCAGCCCGTGGACAGAGAACACTGAAGCTTTCTTT.

This rearrangement joins TRBV7-2 to TRBJ1-1; 12 bases match TRBD1. Germline loops: CDR1 SGHTA, CDR2 FQGNSA. CDR3 length: 17 residues. V shed 5 bases and J 2 bases; nucleotides not matched to a gene: 9. The CDR3 protein is CASSPTRDRGRNTEAFF. Here the CDR3 DNA reads TGTGCCAGCAGCCCGACCCGGGACAGGGGGCGCAACACTGAAGCTTTCTTT.

The chain is built from TRBV7-3 and TRBJ2-3; weak D call: TRBD2 (5 bases). Per the germline V gene, CDR1 is SGHTA and CDR2 is FQGTGA. Trimming took off 0 bases at V and 2 bases at J, with 9 bases between the two ends. This CDR3 has 15 amino acids. The CDR3 protein is CASSLTSGFTDTQYF. The CDR3 bases are TGTGCCAGCAGCTTAACGTCGGGGTTCACAGATACGCAGTATTTT. The variable domain in full, with the rest retrieved from reference TRBV7-3 and TRBJ2-3, is GAGVSQTPSNKVTEKGKYVELRCDPISGHTALYWYRQSLGQGPEFLIYFQGTGAADDSGLPNDRFFAVRPEGSVSTLKIQRTERGDSAVYLCASSLTSGFTDTQYFGPGTRLTVL.

The V call is TRBV29-1, the J call TRBJ2-2; tentative D call: TRBD1 (6 bases). Looked up from germline, CDR1 is SQVTM and CDR2 is ANQGSEA. The CDR3 consists of 13 residues. V gave up 2 bases and J gave up 7 bases, with 11 bases separating them. The CDR3 DNA sequence: TGCAGCGTTGAATCAGGGGAGCACGGGGAGCTGTTTTTT. Amino acids: CSVESGEHGELFF.

This clone was detected a few times. The chain combines TRBV25-1 with TRBJ1-1; no firm D call. CDR1 and CDR2 from the germline V gene are MGHDK and SYGVNS. This CDR3 has 12 amino acids. With 4 bases removed from V and 2 bases from J, the gap between germline ends came to 5 bases. CDR3 coding DNA: TGTGCCAGCAGTGCGGAAAACACTGAAGCTTTCTTT. Protein: CASSAENTEAFF.

With respect to this clone: Its ends do not fully match the called genes, so a read error is possible. Written as DNA, the CDR3 is TGCGCCAGCAGCCAAGATCGTACGGATCCCGAGCAGTACTTC. This encodes CASSQDRTDPEQYF. The J gene is TRBJ2-7, the V gene TRBV13, with D unresolved. The CDR3 is 14 amino acids. Germline V gives CDR1 PRHDT, CDR2 FYEKMQ (reference sequence). Combining the CDR3 with reference TRBV13 and TRBJ2-7 gives the whole variable domain AAGVIQSPRHLIKEKRETATLKCYPIPRHDTVYWYQQGPGQDPQFLISFYEKMQSDKGSIPDRFSAQQFSDYHSELNMSSLELGDSALYFCASSQDRTDPEQYFGPGTRLTVT.

This chain connects TRBV9 to TRBJ2-1; D not resolved. CDR3 size: 12 residues. From germline, CDR1 is SGDLS and CDR2 YYNGEE. Trimming pared 0 bases from V and 5 bases from J, leaving 3 bases between. The CDR3 region is CASSVDNNEQFF. CDR3 nucleotides: TGTGCCAGCAGCGTAGATAACAATGAGCAGTTCTTC.

This rearrangement joins TRBV9 to TRBJ2-1; 7 bases agree with TRBD1. The CDR3 length is 15 residues. Germline loops: CDR1 SGDLS, CDR2 YYNGEE. The trim removed 6 bases at V and 0 bases at J, leaving 6 bases unmatched. This chain's CDR3 is CASTLDRFSYNEQFF. CDR3 sequence (DNA): TGTGCCAGCACCTTGGACAGGTTCTCCTACAATGAGCAGTTCTTC.

CDR3 region: CASSPVKRNTGELFF. The CDR3, as DNA: TGTGCCAGCAGCCCCGTTAAAAGGAACACCGGGGAGCTGTTTTTT. The gene calls are TRBV7-3 and TRBJ2-2, with D unresolved. CDR1 is SGHTA and CDR2 is FQGTGA in the germline V gene. V dropped 5 bases and J dropped 1 base, with 11 bases sitting between them. This CDR3 region has 15 residues.

The CDR3 region has the DNA TGCAGCCAAAAGACAGGGGGATTCGGCAATGAGCAGTTCTTC. Residues: CSQKTGGFGNEQFF. This chain joins TRBV29-1 and TRBJ2-1; TRBD1 agrees at 9 bases. Germline CDR1 is SQVTM and CDR2 is ANQGSEA. With 8 bases clipped from V and 6 bases from J, the junction kept 11 bases outside the gene matches. This CDR3 has 14 residues.

The gene calls are TRBV9 and TRBJ2-5; D call uncertain. Germline CDR1 SGDLS, CDR2 YYNGEE. The ends were cut back, 0 bases at V and 3 bases at J, with 15 bases in the middle. The CDR3 spans 16 residues. CDR3 sequence reads: CASSVEGSRQEETQYF. The CDR3 bases are TGTGCCAGCAGCGTAGAAGGGTCTCGTCAAGAAGAGACCCAGTACTTC.

V gene TRBV6-4 combines with J gene TRBJ2-1; the match to TRBD2 covers 11 bases. J was trimmed by 6 bases and V by 6 bases; bases with no gene match: 4. Germline CDR1 MRHNA, CDR2 SNTAGT. This CDR3 spans 14 amino acids. The CDR3 sequence is CASRLAGDSNEQFF. The CDR3 DNA reads as TGTGCCAGCAGACTAGCGGGAGATAGCAATGAGCAGTTCTTC.

The chain recombines TRBV4-1 with TRBJ1-3; the D gene is possibly TRBD1 (6 bases). The germline V gene encodes CDR1 MGHRA and CDR2 YSYEKL. This CDR3 contains 18 residues. V lost 1 base to trimming and J lost 0 bases, with 16 bases between them. The CDR3 DNA reads TGCGCCAGCAGCCAAGTTCAAGGGGGAGCGAGCTCTGGAAACACCATATATTTT. It is translated as CASSQVQGGASSGNTIYF.